The 31 T cell receptor beta chains below all came from one sample that was sequenced in a study of CD8 T cells in Susac syndrome. The RNA, 0.5 to 1 ug, was put through reverse transcription using random hexamers. TCRdb reprocessed the immunoSEQ multiplex PCR reads with MiXCR, giving one entry per CDR3 protein. The sample holds 160,000 or so distinct CDR3 sequences, approximately 94% seen once. Sample: CD4+ T cells from PBMCs. These receptors were taken from a human donor with Susac syndrome.

V and J are TRBV2 and TRBJ2-7, with D perhaps matching TRBD1 (6 bases). The CDR3 spans 15 residues. V was pared by 5 bases and J by 0 bases, with 14 bases between. Per germline, CDR1 SNHLY and CDR2 FYNNEI. The CDR3 DNA reads as TGTGCCAGCAGTAGGACCGGGACACTCTCCTACGAGCAGTACTTC. Encoded protein: CASSRTGTLSYEQYF.

The gene calls are TRBV20-1 and TRBJ2-3, with a weak D call TRBD2 (5 bases). The V gene lost 1 base and the J gene lost 4 bases, with 9 bases spanning the gap. Germline V gene lookup returns CDR1 DFQATT and CDR2 SNEGSKA (reference sequence). This CDR3 is 13 amino acids long. The DNA for the CDR3 is TGCAGTGCTAGAGTTCCCGGGGCAGATACGCAGTATTTT. Translated, it gives CSARVPGADTQYF.

The rearrangement joins TRBV2 to TRBJ2-3; D may be TRBD2 (5 bases). Germline loops: CDR1 SNHLY, CDR2 FYNNEI. V was clipped by 6 bases and J by 4 bases, with 14 bases between them. The CDR3 loop spans 14 amino acids. CDR3 loop: CASRDTSGADTQYF. CDR3 nucleotide sequence: TGTGCCAGCAGGGATACTAGTGGTGCAGATACGCAGTATTTT.

The chain combines TRBV5-1 with TRBJ1-4, with D maybe TRBD1 (5 bases). This CDR3 spans 13 amino acids. V was pared by 0 bases and J by 7 bases, with 7 bases between. Germline V lookup: CDR1 SGHRS, CDR2 YFSETQ. This CDR3 reads CASSLEGSEKLFF. CDR3 sequence (DNA): TGCGCCAGCAGCTTGGAGGGGAGTGAAAAACTGTTTTTT.

The chain couples TRBV5-1 to TRBJ1-1; D uncertain. CDR3 length equals 13 residues. V was pared by 3 bases and J by 1 base, with 7 bases between. Germline CDR1 reads SGHRS; CDR2 reads YFSETQ. This CDR3 is CASSSLGNTEAFF. In DNA, the CDR3 is TGCGCCAGCAGCTCACTTGGGAACACTGAAGCTTTCTTT.

About this clonotype itself: At one end the junction does not follow the germline gene, possibly because of a read error. The chain has TRBV12-3 or TRBV12-4 and TRBJ1-2; D possibly corresponds to TRBD1 (6 bases). This CDR3 region has 16 residues. In DNA form, the CDR3 reads TGTGCCAGCAGCTTAGGAGGAGGGGGGCGTCTTGGTGGCTACACCTTC. Encoded protein: CASSLGGGGRLGGYTF.

This clonotype has just one count. This chain joins TRBV12-3 or TRBV12-4 and TRBJ2-5, with 7 bases identical to TRBD1. V shed 5 bases, J shed 5 bases, and the junction held 11 bases outside the gene matches. The CDR3 is 15 amino acids. The CDR3 sequence: CASSTVEGGGETQYF. The CDR3 nucleotides read TGTGCCAGCAGTACCGTGGAAGGGGGCGGGGAGACCCAGTACTTC.

The chain couples TRBV6-2 or TRBV6-3 to TRBJ2-6; D is unclear. The CDR3 runs 16 residues. Trimming pared 7 bases from V and 3 bases from J, leaving 16 bases between. Germline CDR1 is MNHEY and CDR2 is SVGEGT. The CDR3 here is CASMRFYPLGANVLTF. For the CDR3, the DNA is TGTGCCAGCATGAGGTTTTATCCCCTTGGGGCCAACGTCCTGACTTTC.

The rearrangement uses TRBV9 and TRBJ2-3; D gene ambiguous. In germline, CDR1 is SGDLS, CDR2 YYNGEE. CDR3 length: 15 amino acids. The germline V and J ends were trimmed by 3 bases and 0 bases, with 11 bases remaining between them. CDR3 sequence (DNA): TGTGCCAGCAGCGCCTCCCCCAGGAGCACAGATACGCAGTATTTT. Amino acid sequence: CASSASPRSTDTQYF.

CDR3 in DNA: TGTGCCAGCAGTTTTGGTCCGGAGACCCAGTACTTC. This codes for CASSFGPETQYF. V is TRBV12-3 or TRBV12-4 and J is TRBJ2-5; no firm D call. The CDR3 totals 12 residues. Between the trimmed V and J ends, which lost 3 bases and 5 bases, there was a span of 7 bases.

The chain recombines TRBV5-8 with TRBJ1-1, with TRBD1 identical over 7 bases. Germline values: CDR1 SGHTS, CDR2 YDEGEE. CDR3 size: 14 residues. Trimming took 6 bases from V and 0 from J; bases not matched to a gene: 5. The CDR3 region has the DNA TGTGCCAGCACCAGGGGGATTCTGAACACTGAAGCTTTCTTT. The encoded protein is CASTRGILNTEAFF.

The chain couples TRBV24-1 to TRBJ2-5, with TRBD1 matching 7 bases. CDR1 and CDR2 (germline): KGHDR, SFDVKD. The V segment lost 1 base and the J segment 3 bases; nucleotides outside the gene matches: 4. CDR3 length: 15 amino acids. The chain's CDR3 is CATSDFTQGKETQYF. CDR3 DNA: TGTGCCACCAGTGATTTCACACAGGGGAAAGAGACCCAGTACTTC.

The V gene is TRBV5-1, the J gene TRBJ2-1, with 9 bases lining up with TRBD1. Trimming cost V 1 base and J 11 bases; bases outside gene matches: 4. The germline V gene has CDR1 SGHRS and CDR2 YFSETQ. This CDR3 is built from 13 residues. Here the CDR3 DNA reads TGCGCCAGCAGCTTGCAGGACAGGGGCCAGCAGTTCTTC. Its protein is CASSLQDRGQQFF.

The chain recombines TRBV10-3 with TRBJ2-5; TRBD2 matches at 11 bases. The CDR3 runs 15 residues. Trimming removed 6 bases from V and 5 bases from J; junction bases left unmatched: 8. Germline V gene lookup returns CDR1 ENHRY and CDR2 SYGVKD. The CDR3 sequence: CAISVTSGAPETQYF. The CDR3, as DNA: TGTGCCATCAGCGTGACTAGCGGGGCGCCGGAGACCCAGTACTTC.

This clonotype was picked up a small number of times. The rearrangement uses TRBV5-1 and TRBJ2-3; D unclear. The germline V gene has CDR1 SGHRS and CDR2 YFSETQ. V lost 3 bases and J lost 1, with 6 bases in between. The CDR3 contains 13 residues. CDR3 nucleotide sequence: TGCGCCAGCAGCTCTGAAGGCACAGATACGCAGTATTTT. It encodes CASSSEGTDTQYF.

The J gene is TRBJ2-1, the V gene TRBV12-3 or TRBV12-4; 7 bases match TRBD1. Trimming took 8 bases from V and 2 from J; bases not matched to a gene: 3. This CDR3 comprises 13 residues. CDR3 DNA: TGTGCCAGCTCAGGGACAGCCTACAATGAGCAGTTCTTC. This translates into CASSGTAYNEQFF.

Here the CDR3 DNA reads TGCAGCGTAACCGGGACGGCTGCAACTAATGAAAAACTGTTTTTT. It is translated as CSVTGTAATNEKLFF. The genes are TRBV29-1 and TRBJ1-4; possible D gene TRBD1, 5 bases. The CDR3 consists of 15 residues. Trimming shortened V by 6 bases and J by 0 bases, and 14 bases separated the two germline ends. The germline CDR1 and CDR2 sequences are SQVTM and ANQGSEA.

The CDR3 loop is CASSLSGGRNQPQHF. In DNA form, the CDR3 reads TGTGCCAGCAGCTTATCGGGGGGCCGGAATCAGCCCCAGCATTTT. The chain combines TRBV11-2 with TRBJ1-5, with D perhaps matching TRBD1 (6 bases). This CDR3 contains 15 residues. In germline, CDR1 is SGHAT, CDR2 FQNNGV. V was trimmed by 2 bases and J by 4 bases, leaving 12 bases between them. Filled out from reference TRBV11-2 and TRBJ1-5, the complete variable domain reads EAGVAQSPRYKIIEKRQSVAFWCNPISGHATLYWYQQILGQGPKLLIQFQNNGVVDDSQLPKDRFSAERLKGVDSTLKIQPAKLEDSAVYLCASSLSGGRNQPQHFGDGTRLSIL.

CDR3 sequence reads: CASSALGPQGETQYF. The CDR3 nucleotides are TGTGCCAGCAGTGCTCTGGGACCCCAGGGGGAGACCCAGTACTTC. V is TRBV25-1 and J is TRBJ2-5; D is perhaps TRBD1 (6 bases). Germline V gene lookup returns CDR1 MGHDK and CDR2 SYGVNS. This CDR3 has 15 amino acids. The V end lost 4 bases, the J end lost 5 bases, and 17 bases lay between the germline ends.

The chain recombines TRBV10-3 with TRBJ2-5, with 7 nucleotides matching TRBD1. CDR3 length: 16 amino acids. With 4 bases clipped from V and 4 bases from J, the junction kept 12 bases outside the gene matches. Germline lookup yields CDR1 ENHRY and CDR2 SYGVKD. The CDR3 coding sequence is TGTGCCATCAGTGGAGGGGGCCAGGGTGATGCAGAGACCCAGTACTTC. Its translation is CAISGGGQGDAETQYF.

The gene calls are TRBV12-3 or TRBV12-4 and TRBJ2-7; TRBD2 matches at 8 bases. This CDR3 spans 18 amino acids. V lost 5 bases to trimming and J lost 2 bases; unmatched junction nucleotides: 17. CDR3 protein: CASSPDLFRAGRAYEQYF. The CDR3 region has the DNA TGTGCCAGCAGTCCCGACCTATTTCGGGCCGGGAGGGCCTACGAGCAGTACTTC.

J is TRBJ2-5 and V is TRBV7-3; TRBD2 matches at 10 bases. V lost 2 bases and J lost 4; bases outside the gene matches: 13. Germline lookup yields CDR1 SGHTA and CDR2 FQGTGA. CDR3 length equals 18 residues. The CDR3 protein is CASSLASSGGARGETQYF. CDR3 nucleotide sequence: TGTGCCAGCAGCTTAGCGTCTAGCGGGGGAGCCCGGGGAGAGACCCAGTACTTC.

The chain employs TRBV3-1 and TRBJ2-7; D is perhaps TRBD1 (6 bases). This CDR3 spans 15 amino acids. In germline, CDR1 is LGHDT, CDR2 YNNKEL (reference sequence). Trimming stripped 0 bases from V and 2 bases from J, with 11 bases between. CDR3 sequence (DNA): TGTGCCAGCAGCCAAGATAGCCAGGGGCCCTACGAGCAGTACTTC. Its protein product is CASSQDSQGPYEQYF.

This chain connects TRBV12-3 or TRBV12-4 to TRBJ2-1; 7 nucleotides agree with TRBD2. The CDR3 is made up of 15 amino acids. Unmatched junction bases numbered 8, after V lost 4 bases and J lost 5 bases. CDR3 protein: CASSSLPGGNNEQFF. The CDR3 DNA sequence: TGTGCCAGCAGTTCCTTGCCGGGGGGTAACAATGAGCAGTTCTTC.

The V call is TRBV6-5, the J call TRBJ2-4, with TRBD1 matching 10 bases. The CDR3 is made up of 14 amino acids. V gave up 5 bases and J gave up 9 bases; unmatched junction bases: 7. Germline CDR1 and CDR2: MNHEY and SVGAGI. The CDR3 coding sequence is TGTGCCAGCAGTGGACGGACAGGGGGGAGCATTCAGTACTTC. Its translation is CASSGRTGGSIQYF.

This sequence joins TRBV12-5 and TRBJ1-3, with TRBD1 identical over 10 bases. Germline V gene data show CDR1 as LGHNT and CDR2 as FRNRAP. With V trimmed by 6 bases and J by 8 bases, 7 bases remained unmatched. The CDR3 loop spans 14 amino acids. This chain's CDR3 is CASGHRDRGDTIYF. The CDR3 DNA follows: TGTGCTAGTGGCCACCGGGACAGGGGCGACACCATATATTTT.

This chain connects TRBV5-6 to TRBJ2-5; TRBD2 matches 12 bases. With 0 bases clipped from V and 4 bases from J, the junction kept 10 bases outside the gene matches. CDR3 length equals 18 residues. Germline V CDR1 and CDR2: SGHDT, YYEEEE. The chain's CDR3 is CASSLDRRLAGERETQYF. The CDR3 nucleotides are TGTGCCAGCAGCTTGGACCGCCGACTAGCGGGGGAGCGAGAGACCCAGTACTTC.

This clonotype showed up just once. This chain uses TRBV4-2 with TRBJ2-1, with TRBD1 matching 9 bases. The CDR3 is 16 amino acids. The germline gives CDR1 LGHNA, CDR2 YNFKEQ. Trimming took 3 bases from V and 3 from J; bases not matched to a gene: 6. CDR3 in DNA: TGTGCCAGCAGCCATGACAGGGGGAGCAGCTACAATGAGCAGTTCTTC. As protein: CASSHDRGSSYNEQFF.

CDR3 bases: TGTGCCAGCTCACCCTCGACAGGGAAGAATGAGCAGTTCTTC. It encodes CASSPSTGKNEQFF. This rearrangement joins TRBV18 to TRBJ2-1, with 7 bases aligning to TRBD1. This CDR3 has 14 amino acids. CDR1 KGHSH and CDR2 LQKENI come from the germline V gene. V gave up 3 bases and J gave up 7 bases; unmatched junction bases: 6.

This sequence joins TRBV20-1 and TRBJ2-7; a weak D match, TRBD1 (6 bases). Germline V CDR1 and CDR2: DFQATT, SNEGSKA (reference sequence). The CDR3 length is 14 residues. The ends were cut back, 4 bases at V and 0 bases at J, with 13 bases in the middle. CDR3 loop: CSAMKTGHSYEQYF. In nucleotides, the CDR3 is TGCAGTGCTATGAAGACAGGACACTCCTACGAGCAGTACTTC.

This clonotype was observed a single time. The CDR3 region is CASSSSTGATGELFF. The CDR3, as DNA: TGTGCCAGTAGTAGTTCGACAGGGGCCACCGGGGAGCTGTTTTTT. This chain uses TRBV19 with TRBJ2-2; 8 positions match TRBD1. V lost 4 bases to trimming and J lost 4 bases; unmatched junction nucleotides: 5. The CDR3 has 15 residues. Germline values: CDR1 LNHDA, CDR2 SQIVND (reference sequence).